The 2 T cell receptor beta chains listed next were all sequenced from one sample in a study of blood T cell repertoires in COVID-19. The repertoire was sequenced with immunoSEQ multiplex PCR; TCRdb's copy has only in-frame clones and lacks some. The sample contains under 200,000 clones, about 88% of which appear only once. The source material was peripheral blood. The receptors shown here come from a man between 18 and 35 years old with active or convalescent COVID-19.

The chain recombines TRBV7-2 with TRBJ2-2; 8 bases are shared with TRBD2. Trimming cost V 3 bases and J 7 bases; bases outside gene matches: 7. Germline-derived CDR1 and CDR2 are SGHTA and FQGNSA. CDR3 length: 15 residues. CDR3 bases: TGTGCCAGCAGCTTGGTAGCGGGGCTCCGCGGGGAGCTGTTTTTT. Amino acids: CASSLVAGLRGELFF. The whole variable domain, filled in from reference TRBV7-2 and TRBJ2-2, reads GAGVSQSPSNKVTEKGKDVELRCDPISGHTALYWYRQSLGQGLEFLIYFQGNSAPDKSGLPSDRFSAERTGGSVSTLTIQRTQQEDSAVYLCASSLVAGLRGELFFGEGSRLTVL.

This clone was seen once. This rearrangement joins TRBV18 to TRBJ1-1, with 8 positions matching TRBD1. V shed 3 bases and J 1 base; nucleotides not matched to a gene: 4. The CDR3 loop spans 15 amino acids. Germline V gives CDR1 KGHSH, CDR2 LQKENI. The chain's CDR3 is CASSPLTGGNTEAFF. CDR3 in DNA: TGTGCCAGCTCACCTCTCACAGGGGGGAACACTGAAGCTTTCTTT.